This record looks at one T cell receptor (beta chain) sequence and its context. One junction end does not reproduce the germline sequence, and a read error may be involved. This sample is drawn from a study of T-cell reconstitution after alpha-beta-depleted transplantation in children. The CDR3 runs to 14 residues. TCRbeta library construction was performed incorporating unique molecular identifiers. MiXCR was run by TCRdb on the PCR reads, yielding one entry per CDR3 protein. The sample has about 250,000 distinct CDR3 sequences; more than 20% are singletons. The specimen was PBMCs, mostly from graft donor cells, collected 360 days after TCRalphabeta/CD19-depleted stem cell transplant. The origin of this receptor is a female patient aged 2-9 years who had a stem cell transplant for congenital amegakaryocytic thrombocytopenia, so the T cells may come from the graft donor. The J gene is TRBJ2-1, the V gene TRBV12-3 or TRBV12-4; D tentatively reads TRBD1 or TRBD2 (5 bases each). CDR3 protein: CASTPGRKTNGQFF. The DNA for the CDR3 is TGTGCCAGCACTCCGGGACGGAAGACCAATGGGCAGTTCTTC.